One sample yielded the 21 T cell receptor beta chains listed below, sequenced in a study of CD8 T cells in Susac syndrome. Reverse transcription of about 0.5 to 1 ug RNA used random hexamers. TCRdb re-analysed the immunoSEQ multiplex PCR reads in MiXCR, keeping a single row per CDR3 protein. This table holds roughly 200,000 distinct CDR3 sequences, almost 96% found once. Material for sequencing was CD4+ T cells from PBMCs. The receptors were sampled from a human donor with multiple sclerosis.

The V and J genes are TRBV27 and TRBJ2-1, with D perhaps TRBD1 or TRBD2 (7 bases each). The CDR3 extends over 17 amino acids. From germline, CDR1 is MNHEY and CDR2 SMNVEV (reference sequence). V dropped 6 bases and J dropped 0 bases, with 18 bases sitting between them. CDR3 loop: CASSYPGGGSSYNEQFF. The CDR3 region has the DNA TGTGCCAGCAGCTACCCAGGGGGAGGGAGCTCCTACAATGAGCAGTTCTTC.

This clonotype showed up just once. The V and J genes are TRBV20-1 and TRBJ2-7, with D possibly TRBD1 on 6 matching bases. This CDR3 contains 15 residues. V lost 0 bases and J 5 bases, leaving 17 bases between the germline ends. The germline CDR1 and CDR2 sequences are DFQATT and SNEGSKA (reference sequence). CDR3: CSARDWTGQGNEQYF. CDR3 DNA sequence: TGCAGTGCTAGAGATTGGACGGGGCAGGGGAACGAGCAGTACTTC.

V and J are TRBV2 and TRBJ2-7; D might be TRBD2 (7 bases). Trimming removed 10 bases from V and 5 bases from J, with 12 bases in between. The CDR3 runs 11 residues. Germline V lookup: CDR1 SNHLY, CDR2 FYNNEI. The CDR3 sequence is CATGGRDEQYF. In nucleotides, the CDR3 is TGTGCCACGGGGGGCAGGGACGAGCAGTACTTC.

This clonotype has a single count. The genes are TRBV29-1 and TRBJ2-3; D is ambiguous. The CDR3 totals 14 residues. CDR1 is SQVTM, CDR2 ANQGSEA, per germline. Trimming pared 4 bases from V and 2 bases from J, leaving 13 bases between. CDR3 protein: CSVVVFGNTDTQYF. CDR3 DNA: TGCAGCGTTGTCGTCTTTGGGAACACAGATACGCAGTATTTT.

This chain joins TRBV11-3 and TRBJ2-1, with TRBD1 matching 7 bases. The length of the CDR3 is 15 residues. CDR1 and CDR2 from the germline V gene are SGHNT and YENEEA. J lost 6 bases, V lost 3 bases, and 8 bases had no gene match. CDR3 protein: CASSFSGTEPNEQFF. The CDR3 region has the DNA TGTGCCAGCAGCTTTTCCGGGACAGAACCCAATGAGCAGTTCTTC.

The chain recombines TRBV6-6 with TRBJ2-5; D may correspond to TRBD1 or TRBD2 (7 bases each). V was trimmed by 5 bases and J by 5 bases, leaving 21 bases between them. Per germline, CDR1 MNHNY and CDR2 SVGAGI (reference sequence). CDR3 length equals 16 residues. The CDR3 reads CASSPRGGPSEETQYF. The CDR3 region has the DNA TGTGCCAGCAGTCCCAGGGGGGGCCCGTCTGAGGAGACCCAGTACTTC.

This chain uses TRBV18 with TRBJ1-5; D unresolved. Trimming shortened V by 3 bases and J by 0 bases, and 12 bases separated the two germline ends. Germline V gene lookup returns CDR1 KGHSH and CDR2 LQKENI. The CDR3 runs 16 residues. The CDR3 bases are TGTGCCAGCTCACCCGTCGGAGGCGGTAGCAATCAGCCCCAGCATTTT. This encodes CASSPVGGGSNQPQHF.

J is TRBJ1-6 and V is TRBV9, with D possibly matching TRBD1 (5 bases). Germline-derived CDR1 and CDR2 are SGDLS and YYNGEE. The CDR3 spans 16 residues. V shed 3 bases and J shed 10 bases, with 20 bases lying between them. CDR3 sequence reads: CASSGGPGGQGSPLHF. CDR3 nucleotides: TGTGCCAGCAGCGGAGGGCCAGGAGGTCAGGGCTCACCCCTCCACTTT.

The genes are TRBV15 and TRBJ2-7; no definite D call. This CDR3 spans 14 amino acids. Deletions cut 5 bases from V and 3 bases from J, with 14 bases between. CDR1 LNHNV and CDR2 YYDKDF come from the germline V gene (reference sequence). CDR3 region: CATSGNKGGYEQYF. The CDR3 coding sequence is TGTGCCACCAGCGGGAACAAGGGTGGCTACGAGCAGTACTTC.

V gene TRBV5-4 combines with J gene TRBJ2-3, with TRBD1 as a possible D gene (5 bases). CDR1 and CDR2 (germline): SGHNT, YYREEE (reference sequence). The germline V and J ends were trimmed by 6 bases and 0 bases, with 11 bases remaining between them. The CDR3 has 14 amino acids. CDR3: CASTSGHSTDTQYF. The CDR3, as DNA: TGTGCCAGCACCTCCGGACATAGCACAGATACGCAGTATTTT. Looking up the rest from reference TRBV5-4 and TRBJ2-3 gives the full variable domain: ETGVTQSPTHLIKTRGQQVTLRCSSQSGHNTVSWYQQALGQGPQFIFQYYREEENGRGNFPPRFSGLQFPNYSSELNVNALELDDSALYLCASTSGHSTDTQYFGPGTRLTVL.

Here the CDR3 DNA reads TGTGCCTGGAAGTCCGGGGGGGAGACCCAGTACTTC. Residues: CAWKSGGETQYF. The V gene is TRBV30, the J gene TRBJ2-5, with TRBD2 identical over 7 bases. This CDR3 is 12 amino acids long. After removal of 4 bases from V and 5 bases from J, the junction contained 4 bases not matched to a gene. The germline CDR1 and CDR2 sequences are GTSNPN and SVGIG (reference sequence).

The chain joins TRBV3-1 to TRBJ2-3; D is unresolved. With 4 bases removed from V and 3 bases from J, the gap between germline ends came to 17 bases. This CDR3 spans 16 amino acids. The V gene's germline CDR1 is LGHDT and CDR2 YNNKEL (reference sequence). This CDR3 is CASSPEFGERTDTQYF. CDR3 in DNA: TGTGCCAGCAGCCCAGAGTTCGGAGAGCGAACAGATACGCAGTATTTT.

This chain connects TRBV7-9 to TRBJ1-2; tentative D call: TRBD1 (5 bases). Per the germline V gene, CDR1 is SEHNR and CDR2 is FQNEAQ (reference sequence). V was pared by 5 bases and J by 8 bases, with 21 bases between. This CDR3 is built from 15 residues. CDR3 DNA sequence: TGTGCCAGCAGCGCCCACGGACAAGCGGCCGGGGGCTACACCTTC. Translated, it gives CASSAHGQAAGGYTF.

The chain is built from TRBV12-3 or TRBV12-4 and TRBJ1-6; 10 bases match TRBD1. This CDR3 contains 16 residues. Unmatched junction bases numbered 8, after V lost 5 bases and J lost 7 bases. CDR3 bases: TGTGCCAGCAGTCCCCGGGACAGGGGTCGGAATTCACCCCTCCACTTT. This encodes CASSPRDRGRNSPLHF.

The chain employs TRBV6-1 and TRBJ1-2; D call uncertain. Trimming took off 4 bases at V and 0 bases at J, with 12 bases between the two ends. The CDR3 runs 15 residues. Germline V gene data show CDR1 as MNHNS and CDR2 as SASEGT. Here the CDR3 DNA reads TGTGCCAGCAGTGCAGTCCCAGTGACTAACTATGGCTACACCTTC. This gives the protein CASSAVPVTNYGYTF.

The J gene is TRBJ2-1, the V gene TRBV29-1, with TRBD1 matching over 11 bases. This CDR3 spans 15 amino acids. CDR1 is SQVTM and CDR2 is ANQGSEA in the germline V gene. V was pared by 7 bases and J by 4 bases, with 9 bases of the junction left unmatched. CDR3 bases: TGCAGCGCCCATCGAGGGACAGGGGGTTACAATGAGCAGTTCTTC. Amino acids: CSAHRGTGGYNEQFF.

V is TRBV20-1 and J is TRBJ1-2; the D is unclear. From germline, CDR1 is DFQATT and CDR2 SNEGSKA (reference sequence). Trimming shortened V by 1 base and J by 0 bases, and 6 bases separated the two germline ends. The CDR3 consists of 13 residues. This chain's CDR3 is CSARATTNYGYTF. The DNA for the CDR3 is TGCAGTGCTAGAGCAACCACTAACTATGGCTACACCTTC.

V and J are TRBV30 and TRBJ2-6; D could derive from TRBD1 or TRBD2 (5 bases each). With 3 bases removed from V and 2 bases from J, the gap between germline ends came to 17 bases. The CDR3 has 17 residues. The germline gives CDR1 GTSNPN, CDR2 SVGIG (reference sequence). The chain's CDR3 is CAWSGAGIRTGANVLTF. DNA for the CDR3: TGTGCCTGGAGCGGGGCAGGGATCAGGACTGGGGCCAACGTCCTGACTTTC.

This chain uses TRBV7-9 with TRBJ2-7; D not resolved. V dropped 5 bases and J dropped 2 bases, with 13 bases sitting between them. The CDR3 loop spans 14 amino acids. CDR1 is SEHNR and CDR2 is FQNEAQ in the germline V gene (reference sequence). CDR3 in DNA: TGTGCCAGCAGCGCCAGGACGGGTGCCTACGAGCAGTACTTC. Protein: CASSARTGAYEQYF.

The chain is built from TRBV7-3 and TRBJ1-1; D unresolved. From germline, CDR1 is SGHTA and CDR2 FQGTGA. The CDR3 has 15 amino acids. The ends were cut back, 0 bases at V and 1 base at J, with 9 bases in the middle. CDR3: CASSLTSTANTEAFF. The CDR3 nucleotides read TGTGCCAGCAGCTTAACGTCAACAGCGAACACTGAAGCTTTCTTT.

CDR3 DNA sequence: TGTGCTAGTGGTTTGGTACGAACTAGCGGGGGATTGACAGATACGCAGTATTTT. Translated: CASGLVRTSGGLTDTQYF. The chain recombines TRBV12-5 with TRBJ2-3, with 11 bases aligning to TRBD2. CDR1 and CDR2 from the germline V gene are LGHNT and FRNRAP. V was pared by 0 bases and J by 3 bases, with 8 bases of the junction left unmatched. The CDR3 is 18 amino acids.